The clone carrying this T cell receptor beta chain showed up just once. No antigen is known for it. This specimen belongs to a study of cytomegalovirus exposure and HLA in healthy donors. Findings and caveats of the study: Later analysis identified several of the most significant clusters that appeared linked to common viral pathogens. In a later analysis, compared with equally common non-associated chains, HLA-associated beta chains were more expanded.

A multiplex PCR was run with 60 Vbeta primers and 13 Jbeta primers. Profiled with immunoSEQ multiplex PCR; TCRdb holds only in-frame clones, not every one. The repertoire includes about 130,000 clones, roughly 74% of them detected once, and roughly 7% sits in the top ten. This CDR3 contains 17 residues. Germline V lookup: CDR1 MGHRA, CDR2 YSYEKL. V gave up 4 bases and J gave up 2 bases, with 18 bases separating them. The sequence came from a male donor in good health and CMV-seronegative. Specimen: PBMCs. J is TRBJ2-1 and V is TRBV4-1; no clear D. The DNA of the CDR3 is TGCGCCAGCAGCCCGCAAGAATTCAGGTACGCCTACAATGAGCAGTTCTTC. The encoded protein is CASSPQEFRYAYNEQFF.